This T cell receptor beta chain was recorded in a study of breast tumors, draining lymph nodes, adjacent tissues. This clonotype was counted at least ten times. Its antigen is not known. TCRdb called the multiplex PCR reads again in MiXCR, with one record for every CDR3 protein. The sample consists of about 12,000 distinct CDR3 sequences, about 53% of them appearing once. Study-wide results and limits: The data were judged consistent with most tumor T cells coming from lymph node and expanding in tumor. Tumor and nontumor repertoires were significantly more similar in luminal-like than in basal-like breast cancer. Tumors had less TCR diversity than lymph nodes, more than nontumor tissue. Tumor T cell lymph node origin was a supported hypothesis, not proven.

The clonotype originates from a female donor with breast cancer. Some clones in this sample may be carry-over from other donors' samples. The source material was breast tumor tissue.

Here the CDR3 reads CASSLGVHEQYF. CDR3 nucleotide sequence: TGTGCCAGCAGCTTAGGAGTTCACGAGCAGTACTTC. The V gene is TRBV7-8, the J gene TRBJ2-7; D uncertain. V lost 1 base, J lost 5 bases, and 6 bases lay in between. The CDR3 length is 12 residues. The germline V gene has CDR1 SGHVS and CDR2 FQNEAQ.